These 22 T cell receptor beta chains were sequenced from one sample in a study of blood T cell repertoires in COVID-19. Sequencing used immunoSEQ multiplex PCR; TCRdb keeps in-frame clones, though not all of them. The table includes tens of thousands of clones, about 91% detected once. Sequenced material: peripheral blood. These receptor sequences come from a man in his 60s with active COVID-19.

DNA of the CDR3: TGTGCCAGCAGTGAGAGGACAGGGGGAAACACCATATATTTT. It yields the protein CASSERTGGNTIYF. V and J are TRBV6-1 and TRBJ1-3, with 8 bases identical to TRBD1. The CDR3 contains 14 residues. The junction had 2 bases not matched to a gene; V was cut back by 3 bases and J by 4 bases. Germline CDR1 is MNHNS and CDR2 is SASEGT.

The chain joins TRBV28 to TRBJ1-4, with D unresolved. Trimming took off 6 bases at V and 0 bases at J, with 5 bases between the two ends. This CDR3 comprises 13 residues. Looked up from germline, CDR1 is MDHEN and CDR2 is SYDVKM. CDR3 bases: TGTGCCAGCAGGAGTGCAACTAATGAAAAACTGTTTTTT. It specifies CASRSATNEKLFF.

The V call is TRBV3-1 (or the pseudogene TRBV3-2), the J call TRBJ2-5; D is possibly TRBD1 (5 bases). This CDR3 has 15 residues. In germline, CDR1 is LGHDT, CDR2 YNNKEL (reference sequence). Trimming pared 2 bases from V and 3 bases from J, leaving 13 bases between. As DNA, the CDR3 is TGTGCCAGCAGCCAACAGGGTTTTTCAAAAGAGACCCAGTACTTC. Its translation is CASSQQGFSKETQYF.

The CDR3 is CSASRQGAGYTF. In nucleotides, the CDR3 is TGCAGTGCTAGTAGGCAGGGGGCCGGCTACACCTTC. This rearrangement joins TRBV20-1 to TRBJ1-2, with 8 bases lining up with TRBD1. V lost 3 bases, J lost 8 bases, and 5 bases stayed unmatched. The length of the CDR3 is 12 residues. CDR1 DFQATT and CDR2 SNEGSKA come from the germline V gene (reference sequence).

The gene calls are TRBV19 and TRBJ2-7; weak D call: TRBD1 (5 bases). Per germline, CDR1 LNHDA and CDR2 SQIVND (reference sequence). The CDR3 runs to 12 residues. V was cut by 6 bases and J by 2 bases, with 8 bases left in between. This CDR3 is CASSRVPYEQYF. The CDR3 nucleotides are TGTGCCAGTAGCAGGGTACCCTACGAGCAGTACTTC.

V usage is TRBV5-4 and J usage is TRBJ2-2; 8 positions match TRBD1. The V segment lost 4 bases and the J segment 2 bases; nucleotides outside the gene matches: 7. Looked up from germline, CDR1 is SGHNT and CDR2 is YYREEE (reference sequence). The CDR3 contains 16 residues. CDR3 sequence (DNA): TGTGCCAGCAGCCAGGGACAGGCGTCTAACACCGGGGAGCTGTTTTTT. It specifies CASSQGQASNTGELFF.

This chain connects TRBV6-6 to TRBJ2-1; D not certain. CDR1 MNHNY and CDR2 SVGAGI come from the germline V gene (reference sequence). This CDR3 has 17 amino acids. V was clipped by 6 bases and J by 0 bases, with 18 bases between them. The CDR3 sequence: CASSRKLPQSSYNEQFF. The CDR3, as DNA: TGTGCCAGCAGCCGAAAACTACCCCAGAGCTCCTACAATGAGCAGTTCTTC.

This chain links TRBV28 with TRBJ2-3; 16 positions agree with TRBD2. The CDR3 has 19 residues. J was trimmed by 2 bases and V by 4 bases; bases with no gene match: 9. Germline values: CDR1 MDHEN, CDR2 SYDVKM. CDR3: CASSSAVGTSGRVTDTQYF. As DNA, the CDR3 is TGTGCCAGCAGTTCGGCTGTGGGGACTAGCGGGAGGGTCACAGATACGCAGTATTTT.

The genes are TRBV7-2 and TRBJ1-3; tentative D call: TRBD1 (5 bases). The ends were cut back, 1 base at V and 0 bases at J, with 10 bases in the middle. The length of the CDR3 is 16 residues. Germline assignment: CDR1 SGHTA and CDR2 FQGNSA. CDR3 protein: CASSLVAGISGNTIYF. The CDR3 DNA is TGTGCCAGCAGCTTAGTGGCAGGGATCTCTGGAAACACCATATATTTT.

In DNA form, the CDR3 reads TGTGCCAGCAGCGCGACCTGGACTAGCTCAAAAGATACGCAGTATTTT. Translation gives CASSATWTSSKDTQYF. The rearrangement uses TRBV9 and TRBJ2-3, with TRBD2 identical over 8 bases. V trimming: 3 bases; J trimming: 5 bases; junction bases outside the gene matches: 11. Germline V CDR1 and CDR2: SGDLS, YYNGEE. The CDR3 has 16 residues.

The rearrangement links TRBV7-3 to TRBJ2-1; D is unclear. The CDR3 extends over 17 amino acids. Trimming left V 5 bases short and J 0 bases short, with 17 bases between. CDR1 and CDR2 (germline): SGHTA, FQGTGA. The CDR3 region is CASSQRGGSRSYNEQFF. The CDR3 DNA sequence: TGTGCCAGCAGCCAGCGCGGTGGGTCCCGCTCCTACAATGAGCAGTTCTTC.

The chain uses TRBV4-2 and TRBJ2-7; 11 bases match TRBD2. V lost 3 bases to trimming and J lost 3 bases; unmatched junction nucleotides: 10. CDR1 is LGHNA, CDR2 YNFKEQ, per germline. This CDR3 is 17 amino acids long. CDR3 in amino acids: CASSQRLAGTSGYEQYF. The CDR3 nucleotides are TGTGCCAGCAGCCAGCGGTTGGCCGGGACTAGCGGCTACGAGCAGTACTTC.

The V call is TRBV19, the J call TRBJ1-5, with D unclear. The CDR3 runs to 12 residues. Germline V gene lookup returns CDR1 LNHDA and CDR2 SQIVND (reference sequence). Deletions cut 5 bases from V and 7 bases from J, with 9 bases between. CDR3 sequence reads: CASSPTGQPQHF. CDR3 coding DNA: TGTGCCAGTAGTCCAACGGGACAGCCCCAGCATTTT.

This clone was observed a handful of times. Distinct nucleotide sequences in the sample also encode this CDR3. V and J are TRBV9 and TRBJ2-2, with D possibly being TRBD2 (5 bases). V was shortened by 1 base and J by 2 bases, with 12 bases between the two germline ends. CDR1 is SGDLS and CDR2 is YYNGEE in the germline V gene. The CDR3 sequence is 16 residues long. In DNA form, the CDR3 reads TGTGCCAGCAGCGTAAGGGAGCGGCTTAACACCGGGGAGCTGTTTTTT. Translating it yields CASSVRERLNTGELFF.

The chain has TRBV2 and TRBJ1-6; D not certain. Trimming removed 4 bases from V and 8 bases from J, with 9 bases in between. This CDR3 contains 13 residues. CDR1 SNHLY and CDR2 FYNNEI come from the germline V gene. This CDR3 is CASSGWRDSPLHF. The CDR3, as DNA: TGTGCCAGCAGTGGGTGGAGGGATTCACCCCTCCACTTT.

This clone was found once. The J gene is TRBJ2-7, the V gene TRBV5-6, with 8 bases identical to TRBD2. The CDR3 runs 14 residues. V lost 1 base and J lost 6; bases outside the gene matches: 6. Germline V gives CDR1 SGHDT, CDR2 YYEEEE. The CDR3 sequence: CASSLYSGISEQYF. The CDR3 DNA reads TGTGCCAGCAGCTTGTATAGCGGGATTTCCGAGCAGTACTTC.

For the CDR3, the DNA is TGTGCCAGCAGCCGGCCGACAGGGGACAATGAGCAGTTCTTC. It is translated as CASSRPTGDNEQFF. The rearrangement uses TRBV14 and TRBJ2-1, with TRBD1 identical over 8 bases. After removal of 4 bases from V and 5 bases from J, the junction contained 4 bases not matched to a gene. The CDR3 sequence is 14 residues long. The germline gives CDR1 SGHDN, CDR2 FVKESK.

The chain employs TRBV25-1 and TRBJ2-7, with D tentatively TRBD2 (5 bases). CDR1 MGHDK and CDR2 SYGVNS come from the germline V gene. There are 17 residues in the CDR3. With 3 bases removed from V and 0 bases from J, the gap between germline ends came to 18 bases. Here the CDR3 reads CASSEAGGSRSSYEQYF. Here the CDR3 DNA reads TGTGCCAGCAGTGAGGCGGGCGGCTCTAGGAGCTCCTACGAGCAGTACTTC.

CDR3 DNA sequence: TGCAGCGTTCCCGGGACACCACAAGAGACCCAGTACTTC. This encodes CSVPGTPQETQYF. This chain connects TRBV29-1 to TRBJ2-5; weak D call: TRBD1 (6 bases). Germline-derived CDR1 and CDR2 are SQVTM and ANQGSEA. The CDR3 has 13 amino acids. V was trimmed by 5 bases and J by 2 bases, leaving 12 bases between them.

The chain carries TRBV19 and TRBJ2-2; 8 bases match TRBD2. The germline V gene encodes CDR1 LNHDA and CDR2 SQIVND (reference sequence). The trim removed 7 bases at V and 1 base at J, leaving 8 bases unmatched. This CDR3 contains 16 residues. CDR3 loop: CASNRRAGGNTGELFF. CDR3 DNA sequence: TGTGCCAGTAACCGCCGCGCGGGGGGGAACACCGGGGAGCTGTTTTTT.

This chain links TRBV29-1 with TRBJ2-1, with TRBD1 matching 9 bases. V shed 7 bases and J 8 bases; nucleotides not matched to a gene: 9. The CDR3 loop spans 13 amino acids. Germline V gene sequence: CDR1 SQVTM, CDR2 ANQGSEA. The CDR3 DNA reads TGCAGCGCCGGGACAGGGATAGGGGATGAGCAGTTCTTC. Its protein is CSAGTGIGDEQFF.

V and J are TRBV7-2 and TRBJ1-1; D is uncertain. Deletions cut 10 bases from V and 0 bases from J, with 15 bases between. Germline V gene data show CDR1 as SGHTA and CDR2 as FQGNSA. The CDR3 length is 14 residues. The CDR3 sequence is CATREGRLNTEAFF. CDR3 nucleotide sequence: TGTGCCACCCGGGAAGGGAGGCTGAACACTGAAGCTTTCTTT. Full variable domain (missing parts from reference TRBV7-2 and TRBJ1-1): GAGVSQSPSNKVTEKGKDVELRCDPISGHTALYWYRQSLGQGLEFLIYFQGNSAPDKSGLPSDRFSAERTGGSVSTLTIQRTQQEDSAVYLCATREGRLNTEAFFGQGTRLTVV.